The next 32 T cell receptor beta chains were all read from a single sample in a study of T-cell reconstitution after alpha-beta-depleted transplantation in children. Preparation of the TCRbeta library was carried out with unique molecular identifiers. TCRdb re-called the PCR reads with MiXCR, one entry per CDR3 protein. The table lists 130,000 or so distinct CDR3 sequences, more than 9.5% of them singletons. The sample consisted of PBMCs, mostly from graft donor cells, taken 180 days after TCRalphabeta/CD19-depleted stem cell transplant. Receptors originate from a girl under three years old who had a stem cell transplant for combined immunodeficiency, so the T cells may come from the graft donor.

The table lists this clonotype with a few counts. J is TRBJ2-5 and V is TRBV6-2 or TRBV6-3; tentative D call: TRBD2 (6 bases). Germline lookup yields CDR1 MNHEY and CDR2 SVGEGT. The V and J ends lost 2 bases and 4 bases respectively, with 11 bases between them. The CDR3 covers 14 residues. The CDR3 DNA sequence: TGTGCCAGCAGTTACCCAACTAGCAGAGAGACCCAGTACTTC. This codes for CASSYPTSRETQYF.

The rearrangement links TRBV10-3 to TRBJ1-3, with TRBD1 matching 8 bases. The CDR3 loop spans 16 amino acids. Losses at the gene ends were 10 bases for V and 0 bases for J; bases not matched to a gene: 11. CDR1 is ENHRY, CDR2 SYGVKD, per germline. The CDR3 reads CATSTGAIPSGNTIYF. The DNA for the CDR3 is TGTGCCACCTCGACAGGGGCCATCCCCTCTGGAAACACCATATATTTT.

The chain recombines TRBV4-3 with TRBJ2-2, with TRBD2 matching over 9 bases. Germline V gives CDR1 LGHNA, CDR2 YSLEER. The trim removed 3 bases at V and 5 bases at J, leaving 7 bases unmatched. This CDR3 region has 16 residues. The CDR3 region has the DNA TGCGCCAGCAGCCACGGGGGACTAGCAGAAACCGGGGAGCTGTTTTTT. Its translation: CASSHGGLAETGELFF.

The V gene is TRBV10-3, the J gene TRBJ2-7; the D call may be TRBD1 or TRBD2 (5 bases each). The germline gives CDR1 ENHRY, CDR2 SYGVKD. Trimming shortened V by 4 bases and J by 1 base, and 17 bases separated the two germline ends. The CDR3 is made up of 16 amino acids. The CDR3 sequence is CAISGRSGPSSYEQYF. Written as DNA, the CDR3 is TGTGCCATCAGTGGGAGGTCAGGGCCGTCTTCCTACGAGCAGTACTTC.

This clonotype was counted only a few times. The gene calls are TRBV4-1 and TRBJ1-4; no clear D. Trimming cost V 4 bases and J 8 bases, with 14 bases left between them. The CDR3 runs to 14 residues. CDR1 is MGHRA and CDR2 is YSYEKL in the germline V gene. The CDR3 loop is CASSRGLTREKLFF. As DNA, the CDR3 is TGCGCCAGCAGCCGAGGACTTACACGGGAAAAACTGTTTTTT.

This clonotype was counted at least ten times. CDR3 residues: CASSVDLGGNTIYF. The DNA for the CDR3 is TGTGCCAGCAGCGTCGATCTCGGGGGAAACACCATATATTTT. The chain couples TRBV9 to TRBJ1-3; no firm D call. Germline-derived CDR1 and CDR2 are SGDLS and YYNGEE. This CDR3 has 14 residues. V lost 2 bases and J lost 4, with 10 bases in between.

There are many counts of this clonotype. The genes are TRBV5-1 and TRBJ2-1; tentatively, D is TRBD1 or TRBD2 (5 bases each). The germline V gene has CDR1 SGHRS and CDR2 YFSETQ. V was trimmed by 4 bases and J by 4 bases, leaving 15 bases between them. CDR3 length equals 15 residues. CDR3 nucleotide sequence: TGCGCCAGCAGCGGGTCGGGACCCTTGTACAATGAGCAGTTCTTC. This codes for CASSGSGPLYNEQFF.

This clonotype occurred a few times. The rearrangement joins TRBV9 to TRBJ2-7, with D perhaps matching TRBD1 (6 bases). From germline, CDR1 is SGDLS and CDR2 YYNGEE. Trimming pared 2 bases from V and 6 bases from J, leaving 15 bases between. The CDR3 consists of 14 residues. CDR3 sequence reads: CASSVSPGDTEQYF. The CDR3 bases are TGTGCCAGCAGCGTCTCACCCGGGGACACCGAGCAGTACTTC. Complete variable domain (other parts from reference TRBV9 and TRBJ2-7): DSGVTQTPKHLITATGQRVTLRCSPRSGDLSVYWYQQSLDQGLQFLIQYYNGEERAKGNILERFSAQQFPDLHSELNLSSLELGDSALYFCASSVSPGDTEQYFGPGTRLTVT.

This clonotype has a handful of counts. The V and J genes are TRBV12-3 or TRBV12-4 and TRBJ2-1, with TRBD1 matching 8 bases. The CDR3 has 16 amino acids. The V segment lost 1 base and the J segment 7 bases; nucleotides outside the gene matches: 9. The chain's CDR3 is CASSLVVSGGGNEQFF. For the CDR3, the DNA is TGTGCCAGCAGTTTAGTAGTCTCAGGGGGCGGGAATGAGCAGTTCTTC.

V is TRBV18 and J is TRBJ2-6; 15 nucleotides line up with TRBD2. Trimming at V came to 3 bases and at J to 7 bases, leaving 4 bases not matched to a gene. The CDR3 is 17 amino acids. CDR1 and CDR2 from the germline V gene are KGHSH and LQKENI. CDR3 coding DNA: TGTGCCAGCTCACCCGGGACTAGCGGGAGGAGTGCCAACGTCCTGACTTTC. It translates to CASSPGTSGRSANVLTF. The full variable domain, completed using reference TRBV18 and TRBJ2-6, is NAGVMQNPRHLVRRRGQEARLRCSPMKGHSHVYWYRQLPEEGLKFMVYLQKENIIDESGMPKERFSAEFPKEGPSILRIQQVVRGDSAAYFCASSPGTSGRSANVLTFGAGSRLTVL.

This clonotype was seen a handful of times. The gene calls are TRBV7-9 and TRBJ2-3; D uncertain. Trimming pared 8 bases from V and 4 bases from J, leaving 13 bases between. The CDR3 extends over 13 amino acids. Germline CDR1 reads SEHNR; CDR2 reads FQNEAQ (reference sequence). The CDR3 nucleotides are TGTGCCAGCCGAACCCCGTCGGCAGATACGCAGTATTTT. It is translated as CASRTPSADTQYF. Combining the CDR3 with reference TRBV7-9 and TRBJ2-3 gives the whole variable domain DTGVSQNPRHKITKRGQNVTFRCDPISEHNRLYWYRQTLGQGPEFLTYFQNEAQLEKSRLLSDRFSAERPKGSFSTLEIQRTEQGDSAMYLCASRTPSADTQYFGPGTRLTVL.

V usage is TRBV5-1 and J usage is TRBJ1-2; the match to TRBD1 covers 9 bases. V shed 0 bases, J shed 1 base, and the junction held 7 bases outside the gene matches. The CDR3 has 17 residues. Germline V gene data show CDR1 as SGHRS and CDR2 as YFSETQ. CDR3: CASSLGPGTGFNYGYTF. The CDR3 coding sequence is TGCGCCAGCAGCTTGGGCCCCGGGACAGGGTTTAACTATGGCTACACCTTC.

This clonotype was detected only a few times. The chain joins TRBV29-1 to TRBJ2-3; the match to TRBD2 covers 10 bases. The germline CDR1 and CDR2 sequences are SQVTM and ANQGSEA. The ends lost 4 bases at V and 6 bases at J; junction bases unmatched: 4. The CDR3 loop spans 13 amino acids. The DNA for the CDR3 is TGCAGCGTTGGGGCTAGCGGGAGTGATACGCAGTATTTT. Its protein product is CSVGASGSDTQYF.

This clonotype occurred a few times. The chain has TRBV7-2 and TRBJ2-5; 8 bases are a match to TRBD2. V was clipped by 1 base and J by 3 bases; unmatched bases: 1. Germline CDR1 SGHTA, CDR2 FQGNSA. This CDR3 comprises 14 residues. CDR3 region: CASSLVSGKETQYF. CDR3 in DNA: TGTGCCAGCAGCTTAGTTAGCGGGAAAGAGACCCAGTACTTC.

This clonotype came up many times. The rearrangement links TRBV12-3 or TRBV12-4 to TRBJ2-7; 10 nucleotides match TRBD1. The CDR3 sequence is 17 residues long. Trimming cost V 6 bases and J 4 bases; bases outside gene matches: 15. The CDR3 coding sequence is TGTGCCAGCAGCCCGGGACAGGGGCCGCACGAACGGTACGAGCAGTACTTC. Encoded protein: CASSPGQGPHERYEQYF.

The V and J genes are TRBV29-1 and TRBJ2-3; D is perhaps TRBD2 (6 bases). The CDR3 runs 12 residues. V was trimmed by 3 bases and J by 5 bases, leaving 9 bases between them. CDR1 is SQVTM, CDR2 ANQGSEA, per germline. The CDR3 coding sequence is TGCAGCGTTGAGGAGGGTGGAGATACGCAGTATTTT. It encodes CSVEEGGDTQYF.

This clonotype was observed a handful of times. CDR3 sequence (DNA): TGTGCCAGCAAGGGCGGTAATTCACCCCTCCACTTT. Amino acid sequence: CASKGGNSPLHF. The rearrangement links TRBV12-3 or TRBV12-4 to TRBJ1-6; D gene ambiguous. The V end lost 7 bases, the J end lost 6 bases, and 7 bases lay between the germline ends. The CDR3 is 12 amino acids.

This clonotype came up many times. The DNA for the CDR3 is TGCGCCAGCAGCCAAGGGCAGAATAGCAATCAGCCCCAGCATTTT. Encoded protein: CASSQGQNSNQPQHF. The chain recombines TRBV4-1 with TRBJ1-5; D remains unclear. Germline CDR1 MGHRA, CDR2 YSYEKL. V gave up 1 base and J gave up 0 bases, with 7 bases separating them. This CDR3 has 15 residues.

The CDR3 spells CSARDDMTGEETQYF. Here the CDR3 DNA reads TGCAGTGCTAGAGATGACATGACAGGGGAAGAGACCCAGTACTTC. This sequence joins TRBV20-1 and TRBJ2-5; 8 bases line up with TRBD1. The CDR3 spans 15 residues. J was trimmed by 3 bases and V by 0 bases; bases with no gene match: 6. Per germline, CDR1 DFQATT and CDR2 SNEGSKA (reference sequence).

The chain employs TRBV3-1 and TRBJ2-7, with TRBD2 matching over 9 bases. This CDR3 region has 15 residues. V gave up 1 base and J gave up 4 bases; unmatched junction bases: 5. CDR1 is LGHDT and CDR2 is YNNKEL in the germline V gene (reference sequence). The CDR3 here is CASSQVLAGIYEQYF. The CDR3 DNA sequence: TGTGCCAGCAGCCAAGTTCTAGCGGGGATTTACGAGCAGTACTTC.

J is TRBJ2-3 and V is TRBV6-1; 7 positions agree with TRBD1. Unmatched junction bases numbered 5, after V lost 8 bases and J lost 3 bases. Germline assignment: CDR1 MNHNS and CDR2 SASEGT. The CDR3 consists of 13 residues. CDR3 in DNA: TGTGCCAGCGAACGACAGGGAACAGATACGCAGTATTTT. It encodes CASERQGTDTQYF.

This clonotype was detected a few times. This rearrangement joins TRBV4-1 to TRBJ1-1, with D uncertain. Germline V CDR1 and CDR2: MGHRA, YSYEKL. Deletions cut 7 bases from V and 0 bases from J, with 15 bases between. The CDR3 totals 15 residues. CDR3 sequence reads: CASKRASQLNTEAFF. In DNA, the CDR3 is TGCGCCAGCAAGCGCGCGTCACAACTGAACACTGAAGCTTTCTTT.

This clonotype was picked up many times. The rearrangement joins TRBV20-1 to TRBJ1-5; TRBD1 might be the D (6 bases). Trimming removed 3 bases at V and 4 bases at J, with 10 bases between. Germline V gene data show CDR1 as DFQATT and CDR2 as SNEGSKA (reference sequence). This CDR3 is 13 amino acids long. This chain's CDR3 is CSASWTDNQPQHF. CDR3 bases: TGCAGTGCTAGTTGGACAGATAATCAGCCCCAGCATTTT.

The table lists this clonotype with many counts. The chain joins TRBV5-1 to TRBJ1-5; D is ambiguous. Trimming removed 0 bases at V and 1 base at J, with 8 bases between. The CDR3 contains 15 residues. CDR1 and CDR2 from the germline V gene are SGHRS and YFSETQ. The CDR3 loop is CASSLAAGSNQPQHF. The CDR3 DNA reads TGCGCCAGCAGCTTGGCCGCGGGGAGCAATCAGCCCCAGCATTTT.

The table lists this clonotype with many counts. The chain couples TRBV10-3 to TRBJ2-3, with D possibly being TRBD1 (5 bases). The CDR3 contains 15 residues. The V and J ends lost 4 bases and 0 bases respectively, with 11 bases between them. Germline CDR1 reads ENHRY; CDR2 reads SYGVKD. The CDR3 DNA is TGTGCCATCAGTGGGGGCATTTCTAGCACAGATACGCAGTATTTT. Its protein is CAISGGISSTDTQYF.

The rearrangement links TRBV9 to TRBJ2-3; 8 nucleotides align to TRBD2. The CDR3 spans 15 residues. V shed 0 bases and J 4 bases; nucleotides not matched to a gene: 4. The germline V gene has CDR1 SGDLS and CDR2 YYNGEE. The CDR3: CASSVGGTSSDTQYF. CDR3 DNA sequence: TGTGCCAGCAGCGTAGGGGGGACTAGTTCAGATACGCAGTATTTT.

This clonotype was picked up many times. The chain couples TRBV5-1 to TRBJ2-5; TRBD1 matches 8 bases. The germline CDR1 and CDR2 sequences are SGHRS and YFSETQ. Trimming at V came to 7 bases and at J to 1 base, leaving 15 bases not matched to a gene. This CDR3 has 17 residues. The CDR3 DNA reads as TGCGCCAGCCACCTATCGGCATCAGGGGGCTTCCAAGAGACCCAGTACTTC. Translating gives CASHLSASGGFQETQYF.

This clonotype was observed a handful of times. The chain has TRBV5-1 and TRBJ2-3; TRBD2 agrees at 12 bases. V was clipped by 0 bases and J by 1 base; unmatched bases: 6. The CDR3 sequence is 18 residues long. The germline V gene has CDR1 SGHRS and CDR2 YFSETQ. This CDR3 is CASSLGLAGVNGTDTQYF. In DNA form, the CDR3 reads TGCGCCAGCAGCTTGGGACTAGCGGGGGTCAATGGCACAGATACGCAGTATTTT.

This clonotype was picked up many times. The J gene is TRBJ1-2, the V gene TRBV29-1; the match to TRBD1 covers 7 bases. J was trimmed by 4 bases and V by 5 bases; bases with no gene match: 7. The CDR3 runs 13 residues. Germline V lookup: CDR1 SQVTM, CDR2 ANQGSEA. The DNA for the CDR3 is TGCAGCGTTTACAGGGGTTTACTCTATGGCTACACCTTC. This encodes CSVYRGLLYGYTF.

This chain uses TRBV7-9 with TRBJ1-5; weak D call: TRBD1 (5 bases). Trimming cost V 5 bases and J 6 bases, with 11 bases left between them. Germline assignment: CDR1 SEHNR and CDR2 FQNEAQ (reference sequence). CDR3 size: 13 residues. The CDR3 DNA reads TGTGCCAGCAGCCGGGACCACGGTCAGCCCCAGCATTTT. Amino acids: CASSRDHGQPQHF. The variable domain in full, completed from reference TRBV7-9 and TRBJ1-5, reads DTGVSQNPRHKITKRGQNVTFRCDPISEHNRLYWYRQTLGQGPEFLTYFQNEAQLEKSRLLSDRFSAERPKGSFSTLEIQRTEQGDSAMYLCASSRDHGQPQHFGDGTRLSIL.

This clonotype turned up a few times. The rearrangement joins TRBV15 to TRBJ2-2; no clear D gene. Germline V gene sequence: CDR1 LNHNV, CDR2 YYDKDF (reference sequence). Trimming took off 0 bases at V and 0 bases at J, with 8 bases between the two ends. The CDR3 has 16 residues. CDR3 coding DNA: TGTGCCACCAGCAGAGAGTACAGCGCGAACACCGGGGAGCTGTTTTTT. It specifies CATSREYSANTGELFF.

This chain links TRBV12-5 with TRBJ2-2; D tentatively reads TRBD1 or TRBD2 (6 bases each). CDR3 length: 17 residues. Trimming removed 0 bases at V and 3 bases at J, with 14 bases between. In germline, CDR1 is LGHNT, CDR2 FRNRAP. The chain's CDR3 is CASGLVPKRGDTGELFF. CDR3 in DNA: TGTGCTAGTGGTTTGGTACCCAAGAGGGGGGACACCGGGGAGCTGTTTTTT.